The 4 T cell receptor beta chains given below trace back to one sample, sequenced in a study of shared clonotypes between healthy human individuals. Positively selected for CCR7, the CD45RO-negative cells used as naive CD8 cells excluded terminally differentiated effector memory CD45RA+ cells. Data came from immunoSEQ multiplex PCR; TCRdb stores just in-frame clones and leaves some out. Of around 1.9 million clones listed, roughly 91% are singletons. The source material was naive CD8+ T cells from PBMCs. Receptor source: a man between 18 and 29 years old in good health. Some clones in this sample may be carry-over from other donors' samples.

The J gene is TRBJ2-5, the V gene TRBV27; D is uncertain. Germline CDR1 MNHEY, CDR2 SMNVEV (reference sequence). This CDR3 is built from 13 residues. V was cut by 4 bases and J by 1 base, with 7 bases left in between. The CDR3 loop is CASSSGSQETQYF. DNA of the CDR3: TGTGCCAGCAGTTCTGGTTCCCAAGAGACCCAGTACTTC.

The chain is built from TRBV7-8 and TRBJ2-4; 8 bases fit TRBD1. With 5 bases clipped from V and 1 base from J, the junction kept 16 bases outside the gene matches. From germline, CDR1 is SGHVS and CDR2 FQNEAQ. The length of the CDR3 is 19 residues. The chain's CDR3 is CASSLSARGRVGAKNIQYF. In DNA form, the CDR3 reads TGTGCCAGCAGCCTTTCGGCCAGGGGGCGCGTCGGTGCCAAAAACATTCAGTACTTC.

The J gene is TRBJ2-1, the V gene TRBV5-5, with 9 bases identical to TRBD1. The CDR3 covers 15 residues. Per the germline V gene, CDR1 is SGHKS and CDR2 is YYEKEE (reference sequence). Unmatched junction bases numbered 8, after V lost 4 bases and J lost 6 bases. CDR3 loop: CASSTDRGLGNEQFF. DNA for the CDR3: TGTGCCAGCAGCACGGACAGGGGCTTAGGCAATGAGCAGTTCTTC.

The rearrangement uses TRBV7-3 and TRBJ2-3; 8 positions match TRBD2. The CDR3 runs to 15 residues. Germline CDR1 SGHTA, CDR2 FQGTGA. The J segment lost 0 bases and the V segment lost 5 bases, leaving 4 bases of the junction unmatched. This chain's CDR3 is CASSRLAQSTDTQYF. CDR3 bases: TGTGCCAGCAGCCGACTAGCGCAAAGCACAGATACGCAGTATTTT.